This entry concerns a single T cell receptor (beta chain). Its antigen is undetermined. This record belongs to a study of PD-1 blockade in classical Hodgkin lymphoma. Notes on the study in general: Before treatment, TCR diversity in newly diagnosed patients was reportedly lower than in healthy donors.

Data came from immunoSEQ multiplex PCR; TCRdb stores just in-frame clones and leaves some out. The data hold roughly 24,000 clones, with about 82% observed a single time. All the patients suffered relapse after autologous stem cell transplantation, and brentuximab vedotin exposure differed. Complete response, partial response or progressive disease was each patient's best response. V lost 0 bases and J lost 5; bases outside the gene matches: 8. This CDR3 spans 16 amino acids. Germline V gene sequence: CDR1 SGHRS, CDR2 YFSETQ. The sequence came from a human donor with classical Hodgkin lymphoma. The rearrangement joins TRBV5-1 to TRBJ2-7, with 10 positions matching TRBD2. This specimen was peripheral blood mononuclear cells (PBMCs), taken before the second cycle of nivolumab. The CDR3 nucleotides read TGCGCCAGCAGCTTGGGCGGCAGCGGGGGGGCAAACGAGCAGTACTTC. Its protein product is CASSLGGSGGANEQYF. The variable domain in full, with the rest retrieved from reference TRBV5-1 and TRBJ2-7, is KAGVTQTPRYLIKTRGQQVTLSCSPISGHRSVSWYQQTPGQGLQFLFEYFSETQRNKGNFPGRFSGRQFSNSRSEMNVSTLELGDSALYLCASSLGGSGGANEQYFGPGTRLTVT.